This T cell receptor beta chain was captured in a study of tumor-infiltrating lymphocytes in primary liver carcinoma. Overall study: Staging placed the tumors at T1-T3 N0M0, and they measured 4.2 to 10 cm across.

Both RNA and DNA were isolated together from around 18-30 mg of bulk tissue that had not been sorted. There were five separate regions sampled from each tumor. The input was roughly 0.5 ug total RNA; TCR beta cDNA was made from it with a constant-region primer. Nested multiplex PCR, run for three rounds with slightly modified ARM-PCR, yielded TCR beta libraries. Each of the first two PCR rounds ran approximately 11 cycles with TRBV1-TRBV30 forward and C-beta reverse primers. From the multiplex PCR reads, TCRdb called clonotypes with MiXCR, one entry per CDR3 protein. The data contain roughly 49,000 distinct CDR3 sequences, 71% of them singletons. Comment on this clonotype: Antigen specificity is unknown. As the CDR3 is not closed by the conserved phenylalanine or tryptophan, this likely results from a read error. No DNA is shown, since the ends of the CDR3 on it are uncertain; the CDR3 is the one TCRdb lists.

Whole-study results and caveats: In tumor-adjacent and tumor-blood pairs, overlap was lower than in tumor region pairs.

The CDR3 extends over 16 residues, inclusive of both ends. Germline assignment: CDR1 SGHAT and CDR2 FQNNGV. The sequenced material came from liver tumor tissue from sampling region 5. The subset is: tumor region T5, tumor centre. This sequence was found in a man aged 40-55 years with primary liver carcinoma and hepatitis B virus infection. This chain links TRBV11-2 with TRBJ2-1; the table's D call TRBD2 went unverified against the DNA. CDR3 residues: CASSSRPSGRIYEQFL.